This T cell receptor (beta chain) came from a study of shared clonotypes between healthy human individuals. Samples left unsorted employed about 100 million PBMCs for genomic DNA. The replicate PCRs on unsorted PBMC were given 250 to 300 ng DNA, which is 25,000 to 35,000 T cell genomes. The repertoire was sequenced with immunoSEQ multiplex PCR; TCRdb's copy has only in-frame clones and lacks some. The profile covers some 500,000 clones, with roughly 85% appearing a single time and approximately 12% taken by the ten largest. With 3 bases clipped from V and 6 bases from J, the junction kept 2 bases outside the gene matches. The CDR3 contains 13 residues. Germline assignment: CDR1 SNHLY and CDR2 FYNNEI.

Source material: PBMCs. This receptor was taken from a woman aged 40 to 50 in good health. Some clones in this sample may be carry-over from other donors' samples. The genes are TRBV2 and TRBJ2-3, with 8 bases aligning to TRBD1. CDR3 protein: CASSEQGADTQYF. CDR3 in DNA: TGTGCCAGCAGTGAGCAGGGGGCCGATACGCAGTATTTT.